These T cell receptor beta chains were read from a single sample in a study of blood T cell repertoires in COVID-19. Sequenced by immunoSEQ multiplex PCR; TCRdb stores in-frame clones only, minus some. The sample shows about 48,000 clones, 75% to 90% of them seen only once. What was sequenced was peripheral blood. Every receptor here comes from a human donor in a cohort sampled during active COVID-19. Each CDR3 is given with its conserved first and last residue. Fields, in order: V gene, J gene, D gene, clone size, CDR3 protein, CDR3 DNA. The D gene is left open where the match is weak. Not every row has a clone size; where given, it reads once, few, many or a size class.

V gene: TRBV2
J gene: TRBJ2-4
D gene: TRBD1
clone size: .
CDR3 protein: CASSRLGTGENIQYF
CDR3 DNA: TGTGCCAGCAGCCGCCTCGGGACAGGGGAAAACATTCAGTACTTC

V gene: TRBV6-5
J gene: TRBJ2-7
D gene: .
clone size: .
CDR3 protein: CASSYSRTVLGYEQYF
CDR3 DNA: TGTGCCAGCAGTTACTCGAGGACAGTCCTGGGCTACGAGCAGTACTTC

V gene: TRBV5-1
J gene: TRBJ1-1
D gene: .
clone size: few
CDR3 protein: CASRHTEMNTEAFF
CDR3 DNA: TGCGCCAGCAGACATACAGAAATGAACACTGAAGCTTTCTTT

V gene: TRBV3-1/TRBV3-2
J gene: TRBJ2-5
D gene: .
clone size: .
CDR3 protein: CASSQEPGPRKETQYF
CDR3 DNA: TGTGCCAGCAGCCAAGAGCCGGGTCCTAGGAAAGAGACCCAGTACTTC

V gene: TRBV5-1
J gene: TRBJ2-3
D gene: TRBD2
clone size: .
CDR3 protein: CASSQPGLATDTQYF
CDR3 DNA: TGCGCCAGCAGTCAACCGGGACTAGCAACAGATACGCAGTATTTT

V gene: TRBV27
J gene: TRBJ2-7
D gene: .
clone size: .
CDR3 protein: CASSLCRRIAYEQYF
CDR3 DNA: TGTGCCAGCAGTTTATGTCGCAGGATCGCCTACGAGCAGTACTTC

V gene: TRBV7-9
J gene: TRBJ2-3
D gene: TRBD1
clone size: .
CDR3 protein: CASSLGGQGTDTQYF
CDR3 DNA: TGTGCCAGCAGCTTAGGAGGACAGGGCACAGATACGCAGTATTTT

V gene: TRBV7-3
J gene: TRBJ1-1
D gene: .
clone size: .
CDR3 protein: CASSLTPPQGGNTEAFF
CDR3 DNA: TGTGCCAGCAGCTTAACTCCCCCTCAGGGAGGCAACACTGAAGCTTTCTTT

V gene: TRBV19
J gene: TRBJ2-1
D gene: TRBD2
clone size: .
CDR3 protein: CASSIRRGGWGNEQFF
CDR3 DNA: TGTGCCAGTAGTATTCGGCGGGGGGGTTGGGGAAATGAGCAGTTCTTC

V gene: TRBV9
J gene: TRBJ2-7
D gene: TRBD1
clone size: once
CDR3 protein: CASSARDRQLSYEQYF
CDR3 DNA: TGTGCCAGCAGCGCCCGGGACAGGCAACTCTCCTACGAGCAGTACTTC

V gene: TRBV27
J gene: TRBJ2-7
D gene: TRBD2
clone size: .
CDR3 protein: CASSLGGREYEQYF
CDR3 DNA: TGTGCCAGCAGTTTGGGCGGGAGGGAGTACGAGCAGTACTTC

V gene: TRBV3-1/TRBV3-2
J gene: TRBJ2-7
D gene: .
clone size: .
CDR3 protein: CASSQFRTTENYEQYF
CDR3 DNA: TGTGCCAGCAGCCAATTCAGGACGACAGAGAACTACGAGCAGTACTTC

V gene: TRBV5-1
J gene: TRBJ1-5
D gene: .
clone size: .
CDR3 protein: CASSLEGVSNQPQHF
CDR3 DNA: TGCGCCAGCAGCTTGGAGGGGGTTAGCAATCAGCCCCAGCATTTT

V gene: TRBV9
J gene: TRBJ2-7
D gene: TRBD1
clone size: .
CDR3 protein: CASSVGKTGASYEQYF
CDR3 DNA: TGTGCCAGCAGCGTAGGGAAAACAGGGGCTTCCTACGAGCAGTACTTC

V gene: TRBV11-1
J gene: TRBJ2-5
D gene: .
clone size: few
CDR3 protein: CASSLRRAVEQETQYF
CDR3 DNA: TGTGCCAGCAGCTTACGGCGTGCGGTGGAACAAGAGACCCAGTACTTC

V gene: TRBV9
J gene: TRBJ2-1
D gene: TRBD2
clone size: .
CDR3 protein: CASSPAGGGVREQFF
CDR3 DNA: TGTGCCAGCAGCCCAGCGGGGGGGGGAGTTAGAGAGCAGTTCTTC

V gene: TRBV9
J gene: TRBJ2-7
D gene: .
clone size: .
CDR3 protein: CASSVTIQGGEQYF
CDR3 DNA: TGTGCCAGCAGCGTCACGATACAGGGCGGCGAGCAGTACTTC

V gene: TRBV19
J gene: TRBJ2-1
D gene: .
clone size: .
CDR3 protein: CASSITGLTSEQFF
CDR3 DNA: TGTGCCAGTAGTATCACAGGTTTGACCAGTGAGCAGTTCTTC

V gene: TRBV4-2
J gene: TRBJ2-7
D gene: TRBD2
clone size: .
CDR3 protein: CASSVRTSGGVSSYEQYF
CDR3 DNA: TGTGCCAGCAGCGTCAGGACTAGCGGGGGGGTTAGCTCCTACGAGCAGTACTTC

V gene: TRBV7-9
J gene: TRBJ1-5
D gene: .
clone size: .
CDR3 protein: CASSNLTASNQPQHF
CDR3 DNA: TGTGCCAGCAGCAACCTGACAGCTAGCAATCAGCCCCAGCATTTT

V gene: TRBV16
J gene: TRBJ1-2
D gene: TRBD1
clone size: .
CDR3 protein: CASSQSNRGHGGYTF
CDR3 DNA: TGTGCCAGCAGCCAATCCAACAGGGGGCATGGTGGCTACACCTTC

V gene: TRBV2
J gene: TRBJ2-7
D gene: TRBD2
clone size: .
CDR3 protein: CASRLAGGSFSVGEQYF
CDR3 DNA: TGTGCCAGCAGACTAGCGGGAGGCTCCTTCTCCGTGGGGGAGCAGTACTTC

V gene: TRBV2
J gene: TRBJ1-2
D gene: TRBD1
clone size: .
CDR3 protein: CASSEVGTGAFRVYGYTF
CDR3 DNA: TGTGCCAGCAGTGAAGTGGGGACAGGGGCGTTCCGTGTCTATGGCTACACCTTC

V gene: TRBV5-1
J gene: TRBJ1-4
D gene: TRBD1
clone size: once
CDR3 protein: CASSLVGQGKNEKLFF
CDR3 DNA: TGCGCCAGCAGCTTGGTGGGACAGGGAAAAAATGAAAAACTGTTTTTT

V gene: TRBV4-1
J gene: TRBJ2-7
D gene: TRBD2
clone size: .
CDR3 protein: CASSQGGSAYEQYF
CDR3 DNA: TGCGCCAGCAGCCAAGGCGGGAGTGCCTACGAGCAGTACTTC

V gene: TRBV5-1
J gene: TRBJ1-1
D gene: TRBD1
clone size: .
CDR3 protein: CASSLGGTGEAFF
CDR3 DNA: TGCGCCAGCAGCTTGGGCGGGACAGGGGAAGCTTTCTTT

V gene: TRBV11-2
J gene: TRBJ2-3
D gene: TRBD2
clone size: few
CDR3 protein: CASRRIAGGLTDTQYF
CDR3 DNA: TGTGCCAGCAGGCGGATAGCGGGGGGGCTTACAGATACGCAGTATTTT

V gene: TRBV7-2
J gene: TRBJ2-1
D gene: TRBD2
clone size: .
CDR3 protein: CASSPGLASPNEQFF
CDR3 DNA: TGTGCCAGCAGCCCCGGACTAGCATCCCCCAATGAGCAGTTCTTC

V gene: TRBV6-2/TRBV6-3
J gene: TRBJ1-1
D gene: .
clone size: .
CDR3 protein: CASSYSGREAFF
CDR3 DNA: TGTGCCAGCAGTTATTCAGGGCGTGAAGCTTTCTTT

V gene: TRBV19
J gene: TRBJ2-5
D gene: TRBD1
clone size: .
CDR3 protein: CASSPTGAQETQYF
CDR3 DNA: TGTGCCAGTAGTCCTACAGGGGCCCAAGAGACCCAGTACTTC

V gene: TRBV11-3
J gene: TRBJ2-7
D gene: .
clone size: .
CDR3 protein: CASSLFTGSSYEQYF
CDR3 DNA: TGTGCCAGCAGCCTGTTCACAGGGTCTTCCTACGAGCAGTACTTC

V gene: TRBV18
J gene: TRBJ2-2
D gene: TRBD2
clone size: .
CDR3 protein: CASSPPDGAGGTGELFF
CDR3 DNA: TGTGCCAGCTCACCACCCGACGGAGCGGGGGGCACCGGGGAGCTGTTTTTT

V gene: TRBV6-2/TRBV6-3
J gene: TRBJ2-7
D gene: TRBD1
clone size: .
CDR3 protein: CASSLTGGSSYEQYF
CDR3 DNA: TGTGCCAGCAGTCTCACAGGGGGCTCTAGCTACGAGCAGTACTTC

V gene: TRBV5-6
J gene: TRBJ2-7
D gene: TRBD1
clone size: .
CDR3 protein: CASSLRGQGEQYF
CDR3 DNA: TGTGCCAGCAGCTTGAGGGGGCAGGGTGAGCAGTACTTC

V gene: TRBV25-1
J gene: TRBJ1-4
D gene: .
clone size: .
CDR3 protein: CASSDMSEKLFF
CDR3 DNA: TGTGCCAGCAGTGATATGAGTGAAAAACTGTTTTTT

V gene: TRBV4-1
J gene: TRBJ2-7
D gene: TRBD2
clone size: .
CDR3 protein: CASSQRQGGEQYF
CDR3 DNA: TGCGCCAGCAGCCAACGGCAGGGAGGGGAGCAGTACTTC

V gene: TRBV7-8
J gene: TRBJ1-4
D gene: TRBD1
clone size: once
CDR3 protein: CASNQQGAPGEKLFF
CDR3 DNA: TGTGCCAGCAATCAACAGGGGGCTCCAGGAGAAAAACTGTTTTTT